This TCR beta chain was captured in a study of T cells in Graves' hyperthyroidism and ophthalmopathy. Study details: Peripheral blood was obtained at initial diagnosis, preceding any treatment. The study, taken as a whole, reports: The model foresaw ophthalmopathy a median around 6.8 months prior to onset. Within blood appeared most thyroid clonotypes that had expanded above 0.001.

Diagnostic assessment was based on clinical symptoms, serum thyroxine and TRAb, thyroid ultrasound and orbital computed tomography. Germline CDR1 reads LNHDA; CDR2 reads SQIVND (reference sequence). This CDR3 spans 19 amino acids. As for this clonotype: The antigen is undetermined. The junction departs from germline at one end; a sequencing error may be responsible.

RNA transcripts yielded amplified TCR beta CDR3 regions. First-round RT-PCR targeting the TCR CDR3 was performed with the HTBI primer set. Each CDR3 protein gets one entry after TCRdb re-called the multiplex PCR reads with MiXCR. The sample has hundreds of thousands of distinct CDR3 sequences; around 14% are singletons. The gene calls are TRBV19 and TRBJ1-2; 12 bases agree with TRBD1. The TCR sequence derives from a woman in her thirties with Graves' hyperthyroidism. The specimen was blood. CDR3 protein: CASSIHVGTGGLLFYDYTF. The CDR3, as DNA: TGTGCCAGTAGTATACACGTCGGGACAGGGGGCCTCCTCTTTTATGACTACACCTTC.